This entry concerns a single T cell receptor beta chain. Its antigen is still unknown. The V end was cut by 5 bases, the J end by 2 bases, with 15 bases between. CDR3 size: 15 residues. Germline V gives CDR1 SGHTA, CDR2 FQGNSA. Clones were sequenced by immunoSEQ multiplex PCR, and TCRdb holds only the in-frame ones, with some missing. The repertoire holds around 50,000 clones, with about 80% as singletons. The data were taken from a study of early stage breast cancer tumors. Study-wide results and caveats: Tumor and normal breast were distinguished via blood comparison in about 90% of the 16 patients.

The clonotype originates from a person aged 45 to 59 with breast cancer. The chain has TRBV7-2 and TRBJ1-1; D possibly corresponds to TRBD1 (5 bases). The sequenced material came from blood. CDR3 amino acids: CASSRTLGLNTEAFF. For the CDR3, the DNA is TGTGCCAGCAGCCGTACGTTGGGGCTTAACACTGAAGCTTTCTTT.